This T cell receptor (beta chain) was documented in a study of immune evolution from preneoplasia to lung adenocarcinoma. Study details: HLA loss of heterozygosity: around 6.5% AIS, more than 14% MIA, approximately 35% ADC, none AAH. Study-level results: Top clone frequencies peaked in normal lung, apparently declining through invasive adenocarcinoma.

This clone came up a few times. Its matching antigen is unknown. After removal of 0 bases from V and 5 bases from J, the junction contained 8 bases not matched to a gene. This CDR3 is built from 18 residues. Between the mid-2010s and the late 2010s, patients underwent resection in Japan or China. Two lung cancer pathologists independently confirmed each histologic diagnosis. TCRdb keeps only in-frame clones here, not all; method: immunoSEQ multiplex PCR. The repertoire has 11,000 to 15,000 clones, roughly 85% of them found once; the top ten carry roughly 2.8%. The sequence derives from a donor at least 70 years old with lung adenocarcinoma. The chain is built from TRBV5-3 and TRBJ2-1; 13 bases fit TRBD2. TRBV5-3 is annotated as an ORF whose role is uncertain. The sequencing input was FFPE lung adenocarcinoma in situ tissue. As DNA, the CDR3 is TGTGCCAGAAGCTTGGAACTAGCGGGAGGGGGAGCACACAATGAGCAGTTCTTC. Protein: CARSLELAGGGAHNEQFF.